A selection of T cell receptor beta chains follows, all from one sample in a study of blood T cell repertoires in COVID-19. TCRdb keeps only in-frame clones here, not all; method: immunoSEQ multiplex PCR. Altogether over 200,000 clones are present, 87% being singletons, with the ten largest covering less than 15%. Sequenced: peripheral blood. These receptors were collected from a woman aged 18 to 35 who had recovered from COVID-19. Both conserved end residues are part of each CDR3. Fields, in order: V gene, J gene, CDR3 protein.

>TRBV7-8|TRBJ1-2
CASSLARSGADYGYTF
>TRBV30|TRBJ1-2
CAWSDPTGYYGYTF
>TRBV27|TRBJ1-1
CASRVTGGVNTEAFF
>TRBV7-2|TRBJ2-1
CASSLNILRVRLFF
>TRBV27|TRBJ2-1
CASSWRQGPYNEQFF
>TRBV5-1|TRBJ2-7
CASSLETSGVTYEQYF
>TRBV6-5|TRBJ2-1
CASSYHSRDEQFF
>TRBV9|TRBJ2-1
CASSTSGSSSGSYNEQFF
>TRBV4-3|TRBJ2-3
CASSHVGRGGLDTQYF
>TRBV27|TRBJ2-1
CASSLSSTYNEQFF
>TRBV15|TRBJ2-7
CATRTLAGGRYEQYF
>TRBV5-1|TRBJ2-5
CASSLVAGSQETQYF
>TRBV4-3|TRBJ2-3
CASSPRETGTDTQYF
>TRBV6-5|TRBJ1-4
CASSMGQVYEKLFF
>TRBV4-3|TRBJ1-1
CASSQLDSNTEAFF
>TRBV10-3|TRBJ2-7
CAISESGTGRTSGASTQQYF
>TRBV27|TRBJ2-2
CASSLWTSGATGELFF
>TRBV7-9|TRBJ1-5
CASSPTGDPNQPQHF
>TRBV27|TRBJ2-1
CASRDRNYNEQFF
>TRBV4-1|TRBJ2-3
CASSRLPGLAAEYTDTQYF
>TRBV6-5|TRBJ2-1
CASSHLAGGGNEQFF
>TRBV5-1|TRBJ2-1
CASSSGQSFNEQFF
>TRBV13|TRBJ2-1
CASSQSGRPNNEQFF
>TRBV30|TRBJ2-1
CAWSVTSGAYNEQFF
>TRBV9|TRBJ1-6
CASSAVSQGANSPLHF
>TRBV7-2|TRBJ2-3
CASSPSGMDTQYF
>TRBV6-6|TRBJ1-5
CASSYGGLGNQPQHF
>TRBV7-8|TRBJ2-7
CASSLEWGLSSYEQYF
>TRBV7-3|TRBJ2-1
CASSLTGAHNEQFF
>TRBV5-1|TRBJ1-2
CASSTGLPRDGYTF
>TRBV10-1|TRBJ2-2
CASRQGRTGELFF
>TRBV4-2|TRBJ2-7
CASSQVSGLAGFSYEQYF
>TRBV19|TRBJ2-6
CASSPQEVNPLSGANVLTF
>TRBV5-4|TRBJ2-1
CASSFTSYNEQFF
>TRBV15|TRBJ1-1
CATSLGHLNTEAFF
>TRBV20-1|TRBJ1-2
CSASPGYGYTF
>TRBV4-2|TRBJ2-5
CASSQEASGYPETQYF
>TRBV5-4|TRBJ1-2
CASSFRQTSNYGYTF
>TRBV7-9|TRBJ2-3
CASSFVGTDTQYF
>TRBV13|TRBJ2-3
CASSTLGQGAGDTQYF
>TRBV6-5|TRBJ1-2
CASRGADRPPHGYTF
>TRBV12-3/TRBV12-4|TRBJ1-1
CASSFREEAFF
>TRBV28|TRBJ2-3
CASSSPGLAEDTQYF
>TRBV11-1|TRBJ2-1
CASSLVGLRARNEQFF
>TRBV5-6|TRBJ1-3
CASSPGNGNTIYF
>TRBV28|TRBJ2-1
CASSLSSGSFDEQFF